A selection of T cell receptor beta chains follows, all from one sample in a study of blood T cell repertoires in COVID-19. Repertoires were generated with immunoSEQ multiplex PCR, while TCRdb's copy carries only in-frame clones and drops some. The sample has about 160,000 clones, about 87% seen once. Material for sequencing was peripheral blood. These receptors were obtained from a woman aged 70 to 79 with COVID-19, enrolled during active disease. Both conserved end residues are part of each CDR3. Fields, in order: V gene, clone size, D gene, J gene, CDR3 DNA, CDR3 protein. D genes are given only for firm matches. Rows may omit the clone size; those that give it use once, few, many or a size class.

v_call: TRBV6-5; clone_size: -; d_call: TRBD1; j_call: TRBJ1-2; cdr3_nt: TGTGCCGCATGGACAGGGCATGTCCATGGCTACACCTTC; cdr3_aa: CAAWTGHVHGYTF
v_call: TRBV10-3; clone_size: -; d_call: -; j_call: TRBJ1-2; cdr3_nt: TGTGCCATCAGTGATCCCAGGGTAGATGGCTACACCTTC; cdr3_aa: CAISDPRVDGYTF
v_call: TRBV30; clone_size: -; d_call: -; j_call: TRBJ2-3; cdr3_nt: TGTGCCTGTCCTCAGGGTAATACGCAGTATTTT; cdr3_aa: CACPQGNTQYF
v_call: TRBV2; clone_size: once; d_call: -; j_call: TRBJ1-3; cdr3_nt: TGTGCCAGCAGTGAACGGCGGCACTCTGGAAACACCATATATTTT; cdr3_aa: CASSERRHSGNTIYF
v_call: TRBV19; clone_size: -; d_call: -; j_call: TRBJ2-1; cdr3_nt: TGTGCCACCCGACTTATCCCCCACAATGAGCAGTTCTTC; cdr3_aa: CATRLIPHNEQFF
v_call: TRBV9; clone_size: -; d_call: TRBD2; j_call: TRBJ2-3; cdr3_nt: TGTGCCAGCAGCGAGGGCGGGAGATCGGATACGCAGTATTTT; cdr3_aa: CASSEGGRSDTQYF
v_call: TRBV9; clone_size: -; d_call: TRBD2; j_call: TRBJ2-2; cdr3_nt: TGTGCCAGCAGCGTCAGGAGCGGGAGCTACACCGGGGAGCTGTTTTTT; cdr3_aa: CASSVRSGSYTGELFF
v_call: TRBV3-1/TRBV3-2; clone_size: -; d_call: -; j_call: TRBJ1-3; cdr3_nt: TGTGCCAGCAGCCAATCTTCTGGGGGCTTGCATGGAAACACCATATATTTT; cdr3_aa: CASSQSSGGLHGNTIYF
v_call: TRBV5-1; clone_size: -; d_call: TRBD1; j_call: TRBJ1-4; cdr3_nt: TGCGCCAGCAGCCTGGACGGCGGGCCAGACAGGGGAGGGCAACTGTTTTTT; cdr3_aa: CASSLDGGPDRGGQLFF
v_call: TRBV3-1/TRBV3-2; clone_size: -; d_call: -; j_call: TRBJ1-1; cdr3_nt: TGTGCCAGCAGCCACTCAGGGGCTTACAGTACTGAAGCTTTCTTT; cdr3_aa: CASSHSGAYSTEAFF
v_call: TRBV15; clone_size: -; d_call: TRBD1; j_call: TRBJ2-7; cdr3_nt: TGTGCCACCAGCAGCCCGGGACAGGGGGTCTACGAGCAGTACTTC; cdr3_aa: CATSSPGQGVYEQYF